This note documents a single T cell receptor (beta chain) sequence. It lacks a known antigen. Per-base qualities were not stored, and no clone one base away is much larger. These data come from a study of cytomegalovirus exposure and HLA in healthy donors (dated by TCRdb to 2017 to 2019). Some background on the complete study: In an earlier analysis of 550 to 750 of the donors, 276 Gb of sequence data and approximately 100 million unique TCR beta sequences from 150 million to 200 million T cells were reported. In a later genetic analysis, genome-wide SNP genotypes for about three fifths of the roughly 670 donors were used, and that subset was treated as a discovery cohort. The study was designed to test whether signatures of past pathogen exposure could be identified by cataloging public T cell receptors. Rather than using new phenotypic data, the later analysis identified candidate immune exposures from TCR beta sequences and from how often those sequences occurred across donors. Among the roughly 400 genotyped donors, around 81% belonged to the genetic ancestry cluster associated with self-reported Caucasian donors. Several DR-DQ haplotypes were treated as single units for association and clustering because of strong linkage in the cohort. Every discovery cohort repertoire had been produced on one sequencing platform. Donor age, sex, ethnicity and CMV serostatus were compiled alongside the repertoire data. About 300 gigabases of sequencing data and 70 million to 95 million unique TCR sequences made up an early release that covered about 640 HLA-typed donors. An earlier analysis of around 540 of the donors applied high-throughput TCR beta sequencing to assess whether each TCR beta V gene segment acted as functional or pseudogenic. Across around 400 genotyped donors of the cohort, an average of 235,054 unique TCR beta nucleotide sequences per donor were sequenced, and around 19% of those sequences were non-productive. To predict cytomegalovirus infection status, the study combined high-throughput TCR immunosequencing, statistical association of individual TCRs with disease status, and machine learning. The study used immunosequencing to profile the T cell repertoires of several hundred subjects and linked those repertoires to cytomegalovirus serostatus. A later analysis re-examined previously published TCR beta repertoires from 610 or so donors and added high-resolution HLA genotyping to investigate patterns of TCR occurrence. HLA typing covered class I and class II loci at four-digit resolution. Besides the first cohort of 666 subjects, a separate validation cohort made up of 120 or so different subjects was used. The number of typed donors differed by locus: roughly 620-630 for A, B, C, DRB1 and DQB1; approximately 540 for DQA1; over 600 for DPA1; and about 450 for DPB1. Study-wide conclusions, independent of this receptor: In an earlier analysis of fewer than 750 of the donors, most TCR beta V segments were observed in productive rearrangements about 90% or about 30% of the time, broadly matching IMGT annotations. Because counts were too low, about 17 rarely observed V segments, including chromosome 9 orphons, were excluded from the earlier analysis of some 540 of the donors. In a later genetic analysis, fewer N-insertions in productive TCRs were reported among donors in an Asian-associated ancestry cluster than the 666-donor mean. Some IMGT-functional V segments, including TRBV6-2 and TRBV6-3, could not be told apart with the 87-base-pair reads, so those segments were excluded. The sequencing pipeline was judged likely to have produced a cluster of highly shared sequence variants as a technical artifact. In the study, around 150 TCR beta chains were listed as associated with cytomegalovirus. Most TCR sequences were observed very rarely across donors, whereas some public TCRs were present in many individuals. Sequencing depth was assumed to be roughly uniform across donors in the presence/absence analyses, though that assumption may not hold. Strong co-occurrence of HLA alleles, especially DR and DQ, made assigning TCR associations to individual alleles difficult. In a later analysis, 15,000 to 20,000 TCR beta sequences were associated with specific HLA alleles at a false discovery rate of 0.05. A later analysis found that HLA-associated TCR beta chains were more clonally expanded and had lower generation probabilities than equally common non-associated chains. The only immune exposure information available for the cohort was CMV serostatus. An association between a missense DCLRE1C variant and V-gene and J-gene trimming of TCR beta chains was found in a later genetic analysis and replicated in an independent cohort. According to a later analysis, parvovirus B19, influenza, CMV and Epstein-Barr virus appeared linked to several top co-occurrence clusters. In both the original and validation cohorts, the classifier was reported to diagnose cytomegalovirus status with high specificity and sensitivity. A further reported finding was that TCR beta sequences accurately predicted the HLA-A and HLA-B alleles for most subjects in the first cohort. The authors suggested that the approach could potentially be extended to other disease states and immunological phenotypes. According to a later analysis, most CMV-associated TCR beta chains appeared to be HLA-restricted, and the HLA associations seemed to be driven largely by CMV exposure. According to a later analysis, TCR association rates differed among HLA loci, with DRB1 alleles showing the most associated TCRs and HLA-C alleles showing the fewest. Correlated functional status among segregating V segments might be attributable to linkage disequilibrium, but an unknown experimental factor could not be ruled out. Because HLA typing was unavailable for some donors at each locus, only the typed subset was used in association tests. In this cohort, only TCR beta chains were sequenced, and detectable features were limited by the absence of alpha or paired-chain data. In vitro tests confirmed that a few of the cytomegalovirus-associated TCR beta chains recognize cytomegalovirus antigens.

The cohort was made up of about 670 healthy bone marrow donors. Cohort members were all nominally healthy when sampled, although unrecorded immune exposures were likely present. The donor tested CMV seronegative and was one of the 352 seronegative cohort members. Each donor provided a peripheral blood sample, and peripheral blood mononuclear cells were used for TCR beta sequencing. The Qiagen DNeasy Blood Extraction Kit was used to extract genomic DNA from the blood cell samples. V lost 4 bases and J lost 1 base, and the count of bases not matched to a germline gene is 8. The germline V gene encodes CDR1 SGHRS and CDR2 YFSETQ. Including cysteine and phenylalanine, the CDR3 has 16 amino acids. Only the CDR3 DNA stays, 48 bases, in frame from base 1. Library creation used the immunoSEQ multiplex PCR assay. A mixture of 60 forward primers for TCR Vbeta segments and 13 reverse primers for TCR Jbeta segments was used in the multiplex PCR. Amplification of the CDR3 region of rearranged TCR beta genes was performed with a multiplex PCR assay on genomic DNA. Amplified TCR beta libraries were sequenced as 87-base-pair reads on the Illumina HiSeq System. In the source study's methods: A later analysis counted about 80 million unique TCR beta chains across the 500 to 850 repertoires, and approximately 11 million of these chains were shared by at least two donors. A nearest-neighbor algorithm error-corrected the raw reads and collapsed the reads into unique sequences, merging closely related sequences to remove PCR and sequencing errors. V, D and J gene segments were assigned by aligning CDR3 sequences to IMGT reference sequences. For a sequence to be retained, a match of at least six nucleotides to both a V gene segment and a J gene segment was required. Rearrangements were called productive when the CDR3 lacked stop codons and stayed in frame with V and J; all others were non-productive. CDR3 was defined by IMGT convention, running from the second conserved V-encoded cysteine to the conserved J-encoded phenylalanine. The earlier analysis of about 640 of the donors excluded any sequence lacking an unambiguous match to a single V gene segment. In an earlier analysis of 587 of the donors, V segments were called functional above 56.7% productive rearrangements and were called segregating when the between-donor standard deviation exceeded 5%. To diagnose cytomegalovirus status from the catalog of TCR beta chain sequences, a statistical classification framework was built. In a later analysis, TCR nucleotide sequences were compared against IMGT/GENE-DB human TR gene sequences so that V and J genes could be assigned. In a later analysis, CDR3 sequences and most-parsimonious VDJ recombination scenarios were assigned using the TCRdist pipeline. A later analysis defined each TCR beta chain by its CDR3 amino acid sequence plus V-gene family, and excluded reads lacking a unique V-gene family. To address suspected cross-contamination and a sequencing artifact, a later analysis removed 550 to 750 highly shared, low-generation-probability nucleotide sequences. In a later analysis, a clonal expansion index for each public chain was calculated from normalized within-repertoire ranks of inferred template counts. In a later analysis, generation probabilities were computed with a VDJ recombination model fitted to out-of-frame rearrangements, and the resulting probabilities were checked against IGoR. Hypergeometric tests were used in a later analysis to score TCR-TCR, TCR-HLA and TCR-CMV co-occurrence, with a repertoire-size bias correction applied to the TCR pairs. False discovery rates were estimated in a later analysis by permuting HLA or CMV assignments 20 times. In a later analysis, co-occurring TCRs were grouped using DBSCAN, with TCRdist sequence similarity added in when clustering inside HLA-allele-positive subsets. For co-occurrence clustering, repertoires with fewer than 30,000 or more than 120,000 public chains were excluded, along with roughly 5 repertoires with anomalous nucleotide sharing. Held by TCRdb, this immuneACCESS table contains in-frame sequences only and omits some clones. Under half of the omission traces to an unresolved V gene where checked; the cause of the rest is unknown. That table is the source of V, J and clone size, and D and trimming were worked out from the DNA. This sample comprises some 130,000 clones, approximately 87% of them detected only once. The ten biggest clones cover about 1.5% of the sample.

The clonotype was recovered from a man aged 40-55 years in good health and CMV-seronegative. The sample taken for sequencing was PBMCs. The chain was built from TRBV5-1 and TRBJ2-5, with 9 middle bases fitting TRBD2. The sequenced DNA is TGCGCCAGCAGCCGTTCGACTAGCGGCTTCCAAGAGACCCAGTACTTC. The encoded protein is CASSRSTSGFQETQYF.